This T cell receptor (beta chain) originates from a study of glioma-infiltrating T cells. This clonotype has more than one count but fewer than ten. The antigen remains unidentified. General observations from the study: Above-expected tissue-blood divergence occurred in all gliomas, most in low-grade ones.

Using RNA template, CDR3s of TCR alpha and beta were amplified with iRepertoire arm-PCR. TCRdb re-called the multiplex PCR reads with MiXCR, one entry per CDR3 protein. This sample has roughly 100,000 distinct CDR3 sequences, with around 30% found just once. The V and J ends lost 3 bases and 3 bases respectively, with 15 bases between them. Germline CDR1 reads LNHDA; CDR2 reads SQIVND (reference sequence). The CDR3 consists of 15 residues. The sequence came from a human donor with low-grade glioma or glioblastoma, undergoing nonglioma brain surgery, or in good health (not recorded which). The chain recombines TRBV19 with TRBJ2-7; D possibly corresponds to TRBD2 (6 bases). Sequencing was performed on glioma tissue, nonneoplastic brain tissue, or PBMCs (not recorded which). CDR3: CASSIRKGLHYEQYF. The CDR3 nucleotides are TGTGCCAGTAGTATTCGGAAGGGACTTCACTACGAGCAGTACTTC.